This TCR beta chain was recorded in a study of CD8+CD57+ T cells in acquired aplastic anemia (dated by TCRdb to 2016 to 2019). About the investigation overall: Extracted DNA from sorted CD4+ and CD8+ cells averaged around 3.4 ug, ranging from about 0.2 to 30 ug. A CD8+CD57+ expansion meant a frequency higher than the mean frequency seen in healthy subjects. Paper-wide results and their limitations: Although roughly 29 CD8+ CDR3 sequences were shared by patients and controls, these sequences appeared highly expressed in patients and within the immunodominant clones of patients. CD8+ Simpson's diversity did not differ significantly between patients and healthy controls (P=0.060).

Flow cytometry had shown CD8+CD57+ cell expansion in the patients selected for sequencing. Every patient had a diagnosis of severe acquired aplastic anemia based on International Study of Aplastic Anemia and Agranulocytosis and Camitta criteria. Patients had received no therapy at the time of blood sampling. TCR repertoires of sorted CD4+ and CD8+ blood T cells from severe aplastic anemia patients and healthy subjects were deep-sequenced in the study. In the USA, patient enrollment took place under clinicaltrials.gov protocols 00001620, 01623167, 00001397, 00071045, 00081523 and 00961064. Ficoll-Paque density gradient centrifugation was used to isolate peripheral blood mononuclear cells. Before DNA was extracted, CD4+ and CD8+ T cells were sorted using either FACS or magnetic beads. This clonotype has more than one count but fewer than ten. Its specific antigen is unknown. No much larger clonotype is one base removed from it; base qualities were not supplied.

TCR beta VDJ combination and CDR3 sequence profiling used genomic DNA as the template. TCR repertoire sequencing was run on an Illumina HiSeq 2000. Per the authors' processing: Repertoire assessment relied on Simpson's diversity index, CDR3 size and DJ length profiles, and TRBV/TRBJ rearrangement plots. The most abundant DNA sequence in the deep sequencing data was defined as the immunodominant clone. CDR3 amino acid sequences were screened for sharing across subjects and compared with published repertoires and the VDJdb database. TCRdb reran the public reads through fastp at Q25 and MiXCR, keeping productive beta chains. CDR3 protein sequences are deduplicated, and each keeps its most common genes and DNA. TCRdb, not the original authors, processed these V and J calls. This sample holds some 150,000 distinct CDR3 sequences; 70% to 80% were observed only once. Around 45% of the sample belongs to the ten largest clones.

V lost 7 bases and J lost 7 bases, and the count of bases not matched to a germline gene is 3. The CDR3 contains 14 residues, cysteine and phenylalanine counted. Just CDR3 DNA is preserved here, 42 bases in frame from base 1. For CDR1 and CDR2, the germline V gene lists KGHDR and SFDVKD. This receptor was obtained from a human donor with aplastic anemia. Material for sequencing was sorted CD4+, CD8+, or CD8+CD57+ T cells (not recorded which) from PBMCs. The chain employs TRBV24-1 and TRBJ2-2; the central 12 bases match TRBD2. The CDR3 reads CATRTSGSNGELFF. The DNA reads as follows: TGTGCCACCAGGACTAGCGGGAGCAACGGGGAGCTGTTTTTT.